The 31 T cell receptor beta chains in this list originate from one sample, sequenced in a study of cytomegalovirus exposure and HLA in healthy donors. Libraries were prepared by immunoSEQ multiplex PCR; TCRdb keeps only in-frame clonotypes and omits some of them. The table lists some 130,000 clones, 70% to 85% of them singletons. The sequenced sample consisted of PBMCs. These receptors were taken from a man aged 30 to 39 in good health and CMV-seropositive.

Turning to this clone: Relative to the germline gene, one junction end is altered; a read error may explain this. CDR3 nucleotides: TGTGCCAGCTCTCCACAGGGGGCGAGCGCTGAAGCTTTCTTT. It is translated as CASSPQGASAEAFF. V gene TRBV18 combines with J gene TRBJ1-1; 9 bases agree with TRBD1. CDR3 length: 14 amino acids. Germline V gene data show CDR1 as KGHSH and CDR2 as LQKENI.

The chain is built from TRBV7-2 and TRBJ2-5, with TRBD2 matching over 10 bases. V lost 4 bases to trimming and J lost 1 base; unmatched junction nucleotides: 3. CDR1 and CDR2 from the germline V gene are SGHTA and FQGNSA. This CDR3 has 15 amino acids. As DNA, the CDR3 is TGTGCCAGCAGCTCTCAGCGGGGGGGCCAAGAGACCCAGTACTTC. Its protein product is CASSSQRGGQETQYF.

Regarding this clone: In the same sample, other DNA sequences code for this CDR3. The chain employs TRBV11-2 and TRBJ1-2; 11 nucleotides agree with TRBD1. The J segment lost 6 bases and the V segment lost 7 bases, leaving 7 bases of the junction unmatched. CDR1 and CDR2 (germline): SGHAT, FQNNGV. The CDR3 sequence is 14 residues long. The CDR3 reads CASTGQGASHGYTF. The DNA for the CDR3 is TGTGCCAGCACCGGACAGGGGGCGAGCCATGGCTACACCTTC.

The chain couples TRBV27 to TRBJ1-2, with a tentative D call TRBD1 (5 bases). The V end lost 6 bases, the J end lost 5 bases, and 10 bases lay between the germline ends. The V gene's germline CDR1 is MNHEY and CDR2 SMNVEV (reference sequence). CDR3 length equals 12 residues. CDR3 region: CASRTKGYGYTF. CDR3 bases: TGTGCCAGCAGGACGAAGGGGTATGGCTACACCTTC.

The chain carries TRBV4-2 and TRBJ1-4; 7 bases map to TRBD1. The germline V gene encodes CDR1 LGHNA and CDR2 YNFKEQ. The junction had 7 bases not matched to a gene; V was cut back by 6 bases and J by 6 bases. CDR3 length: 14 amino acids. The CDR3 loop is CASSPIGQDEKLFF. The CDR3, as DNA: TGTGCCAGCAGTCCGATCGGACAGGATGAAAAACTGTTTTTT.

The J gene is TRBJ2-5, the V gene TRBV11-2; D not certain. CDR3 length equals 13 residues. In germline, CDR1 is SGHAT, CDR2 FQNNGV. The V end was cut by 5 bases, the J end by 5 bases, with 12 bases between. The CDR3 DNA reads TGTGCCAGCAGCCACCGAGCCGAGGAGACCCAGTACTTC. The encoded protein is CASSHRAEETQYF.

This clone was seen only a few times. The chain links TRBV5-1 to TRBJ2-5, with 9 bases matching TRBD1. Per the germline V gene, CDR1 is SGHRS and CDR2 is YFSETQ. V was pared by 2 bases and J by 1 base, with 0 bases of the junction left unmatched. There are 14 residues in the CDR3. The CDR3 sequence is CASSLQGAQETQYF. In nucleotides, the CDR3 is TGCGCCAGCAGCTTACAGGGGGCCCAAGAGACCCAGTACTTC.

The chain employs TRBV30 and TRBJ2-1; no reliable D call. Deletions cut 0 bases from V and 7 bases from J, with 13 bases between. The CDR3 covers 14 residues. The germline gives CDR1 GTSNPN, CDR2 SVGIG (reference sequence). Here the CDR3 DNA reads TGTGCCTGGAGTGTCGTCTACCCCAGGAATGAGCAGTTCTTC. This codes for CAWSVVYPRNEQFF.

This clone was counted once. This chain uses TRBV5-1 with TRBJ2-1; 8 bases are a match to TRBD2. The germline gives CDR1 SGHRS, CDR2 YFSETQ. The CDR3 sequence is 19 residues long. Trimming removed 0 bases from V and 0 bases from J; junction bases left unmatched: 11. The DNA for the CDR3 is TGCGCCAGCAGCTTGGAGGGTAGCGGGGTCTTCCGCTCCTACAATGAGCAGTTCTTC. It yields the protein CASSLEGSGVFRSYNEQFF.

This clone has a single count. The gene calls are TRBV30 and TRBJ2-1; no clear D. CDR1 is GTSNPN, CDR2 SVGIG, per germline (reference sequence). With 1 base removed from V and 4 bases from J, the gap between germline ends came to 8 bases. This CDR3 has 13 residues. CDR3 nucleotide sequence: TGTGCCTGGAGTGGAGTTGCATACAATGAGCAGTTCTTC. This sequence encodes CAWSGVAYNEQFF. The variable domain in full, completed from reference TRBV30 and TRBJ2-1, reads SQTIHQWPATLVQPVGSPLSLECTVEGTSNPNLYWYRQAAGRGLQLLFYSVGIGQISSEVPQNLSASRPQDRQFILSSKKLLLSDSGFYLCAWSGVAYNEQFFGPGTRLTVL.

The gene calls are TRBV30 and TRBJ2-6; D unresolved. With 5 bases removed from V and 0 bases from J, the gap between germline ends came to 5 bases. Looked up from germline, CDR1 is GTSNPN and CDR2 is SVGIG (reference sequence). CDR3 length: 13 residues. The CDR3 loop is CAWGFSGANVLTF. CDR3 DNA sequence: TGTGCCTGGGGCTTCTCTGGGGCCAACGTCCTGACTTTC.

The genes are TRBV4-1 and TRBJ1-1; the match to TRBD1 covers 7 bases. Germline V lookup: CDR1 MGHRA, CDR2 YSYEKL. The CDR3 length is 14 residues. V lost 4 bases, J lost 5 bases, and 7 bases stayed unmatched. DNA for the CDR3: TGCGCCAGCAGCCCAGGGACAGTATCAACTGAAGCTTTCTTT. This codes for CASSPGTVSTEAFF.

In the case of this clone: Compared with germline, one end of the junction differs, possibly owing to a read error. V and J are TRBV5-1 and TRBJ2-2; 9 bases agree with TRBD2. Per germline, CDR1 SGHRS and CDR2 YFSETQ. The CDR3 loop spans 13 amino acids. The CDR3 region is CASSLAVPSGVIF. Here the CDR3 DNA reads TGCGCCAGCAGCTTGGCCGTCCCTAGCGGGGTGATTTTT.

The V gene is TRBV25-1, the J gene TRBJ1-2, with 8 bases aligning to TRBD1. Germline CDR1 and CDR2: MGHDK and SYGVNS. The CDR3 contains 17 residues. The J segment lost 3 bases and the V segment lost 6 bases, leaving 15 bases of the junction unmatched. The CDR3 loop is CASSEQGGGLPYYGYTF. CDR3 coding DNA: TGTGCCAGCAGCGAACAGGGGGGTGGTCTCCCTTACTATGGCTACACCTTC.

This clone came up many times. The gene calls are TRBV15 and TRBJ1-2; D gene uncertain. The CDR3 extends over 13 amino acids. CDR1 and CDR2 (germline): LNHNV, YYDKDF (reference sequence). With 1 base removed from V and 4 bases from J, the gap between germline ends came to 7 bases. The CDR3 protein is CATSRVGSYGYTF. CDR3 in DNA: TGTGCCACCAGCAGAGTAGGGAGCTATGGCTACACCTTC.

The CDR3 loop reads CASRTAGTSGYYEQYF. The CDR3 DNA sequence: TGTGCCAGTAGGACCGCCGGGACTAGCGGGTATTACGAGCAGTACTTC. V usage is TRBV19 and J usage is TRBJ2-7; TRBD2 agrees at 12 bases. The ends lost 6 bases at V and 4 bases at J; junction bases unmatched: 10. The germline V gene has CDR1 LNHDA and CDR2 SQIVND (reference sequence). The CDR3 covers 16 residues.

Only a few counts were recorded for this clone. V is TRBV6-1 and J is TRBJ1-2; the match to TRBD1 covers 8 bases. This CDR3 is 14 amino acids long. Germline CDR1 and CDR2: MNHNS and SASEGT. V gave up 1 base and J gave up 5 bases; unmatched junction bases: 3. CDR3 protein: CASSEVGQGYGYTF. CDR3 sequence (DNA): TGTGCCAGCAGTGAAGTTGGACAGGGATATGGCTACACCTTC.

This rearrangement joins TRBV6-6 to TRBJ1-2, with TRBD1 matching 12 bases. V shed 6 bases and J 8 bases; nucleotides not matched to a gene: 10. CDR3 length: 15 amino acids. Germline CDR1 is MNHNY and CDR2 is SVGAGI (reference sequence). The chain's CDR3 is CASREMVGQGAGYTF. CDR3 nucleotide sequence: TGTGCCAGCAGGGAAATGGTGGGACAGGGGGCGGGCTACACCTTC.

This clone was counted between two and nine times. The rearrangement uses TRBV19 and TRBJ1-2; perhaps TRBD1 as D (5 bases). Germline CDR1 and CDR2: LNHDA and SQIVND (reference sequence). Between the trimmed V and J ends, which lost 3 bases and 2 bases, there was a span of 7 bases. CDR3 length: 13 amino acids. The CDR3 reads CASSINRNYGYTF. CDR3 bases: TGTGCCAGTAGTATTAACAGGAACTATGGCTACACCTTC.

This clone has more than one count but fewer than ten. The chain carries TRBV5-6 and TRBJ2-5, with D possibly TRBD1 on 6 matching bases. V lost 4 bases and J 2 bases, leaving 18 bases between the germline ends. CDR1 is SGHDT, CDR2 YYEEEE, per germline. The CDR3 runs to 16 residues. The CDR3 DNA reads TGTGCCAGCAGCCTGCTACAACAGGGTTTTCAAGAGACCCAGTACTTC. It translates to CASSLLQQGFQETQYF.

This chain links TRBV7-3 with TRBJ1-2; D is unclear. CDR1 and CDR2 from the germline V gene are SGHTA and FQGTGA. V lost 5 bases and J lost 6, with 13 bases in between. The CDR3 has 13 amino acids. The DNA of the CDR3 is TGTGCCAGCAGCCCACGGGTTAATGATGGCTACACCTTC. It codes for CASSPRVNDGYTF.

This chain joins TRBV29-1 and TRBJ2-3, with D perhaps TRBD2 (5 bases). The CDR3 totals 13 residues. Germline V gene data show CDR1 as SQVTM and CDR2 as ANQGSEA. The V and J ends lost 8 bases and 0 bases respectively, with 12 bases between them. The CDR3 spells CSLRDSSTDTQYF. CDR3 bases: TGCAGCCTCCGGGATTCTAGCACAGATACGCAGTATTTT.

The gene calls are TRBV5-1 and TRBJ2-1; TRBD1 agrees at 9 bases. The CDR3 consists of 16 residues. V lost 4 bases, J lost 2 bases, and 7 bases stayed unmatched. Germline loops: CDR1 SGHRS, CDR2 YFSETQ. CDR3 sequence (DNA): TGCGCCAGCAGCCCACAGGGGGCAATCGCCTACAATGAGCAGTTCTTC. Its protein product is CASSPQGAIAYNEQFF.

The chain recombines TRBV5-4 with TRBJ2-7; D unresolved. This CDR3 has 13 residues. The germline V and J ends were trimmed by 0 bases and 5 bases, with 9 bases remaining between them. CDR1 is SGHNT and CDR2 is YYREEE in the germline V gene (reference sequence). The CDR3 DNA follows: TGTGCCAGCAGCTTGGAGAATTCGGACGAGCAGTACTTC. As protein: CASSLENSDEQYF.

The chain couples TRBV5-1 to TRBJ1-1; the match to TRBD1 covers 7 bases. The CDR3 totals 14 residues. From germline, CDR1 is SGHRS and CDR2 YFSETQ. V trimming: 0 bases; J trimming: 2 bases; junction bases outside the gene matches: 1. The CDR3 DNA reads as TGCGCCAGCAGCTTGGAAGGGGGCAACACTGAAGCTTTCTTT. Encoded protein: CASSLEGGNTEAFF. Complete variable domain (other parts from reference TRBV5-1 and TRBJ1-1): KAGVTQTPRYLIKTRGQQVTLSCSPISGHRSVSWYQQTPGQGLQFLFEYFSETQRNKGNFPGRFSGRQFSNSRSEMNVSTLELGDSALYLCASSLEGGNTEAFFGQGTRLTVV.

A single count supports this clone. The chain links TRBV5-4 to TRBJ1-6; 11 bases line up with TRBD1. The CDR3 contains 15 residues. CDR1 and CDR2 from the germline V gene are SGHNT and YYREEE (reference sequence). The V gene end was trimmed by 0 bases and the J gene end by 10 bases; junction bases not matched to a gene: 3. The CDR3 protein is CASSLGGTGGSPLHF. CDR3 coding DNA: TGTGCCAGCAGCTTGGGGGGGACAGGGGGGTCACCCCTCCACTTT.

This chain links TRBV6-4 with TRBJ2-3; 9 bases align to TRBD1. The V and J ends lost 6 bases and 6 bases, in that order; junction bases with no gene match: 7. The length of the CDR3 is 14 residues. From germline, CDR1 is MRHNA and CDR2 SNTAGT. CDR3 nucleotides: TGTGCCAGCAGCCCACAGGGGGCGGGGGATACGCAGTATTTT. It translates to CASSPQGAGDTQYF.

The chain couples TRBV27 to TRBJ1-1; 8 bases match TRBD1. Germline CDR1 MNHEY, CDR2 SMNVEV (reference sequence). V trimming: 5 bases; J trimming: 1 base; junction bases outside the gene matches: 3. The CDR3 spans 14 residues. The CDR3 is CASSPGTGNTEAFF. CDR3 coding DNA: TGTGCCAGCAGTCCCGGGACAGGGAACACTGAAGCTTTCTTT.

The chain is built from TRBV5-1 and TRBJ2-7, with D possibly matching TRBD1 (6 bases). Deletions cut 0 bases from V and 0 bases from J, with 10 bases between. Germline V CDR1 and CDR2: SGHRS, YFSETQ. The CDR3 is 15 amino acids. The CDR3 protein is CASSLEGDLSYEQYF. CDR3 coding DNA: TGCGCCAGCAGCTTGGAGGGGGATCTCTCCTACGAGCAGTACTTC.

CDR3 nucleotides: TGTGCCAGCAGTGATGATACGACAGTTTGGTCGGGGGCCAACGTCCTGACTTTC. Amino acids: CASSDDTTVWSGANVLTF. The chain links TRBV28 to TRBJ2-6, with D possibly being TRBD1 (5 bases). Germline assignment: CDR1 MDHEN and CDR2 SYDVKM. The CDR3 is 18 residues long. Trimming took off 5 bases at V and 4 bases at J, with 21 bases between the two ends. The full variable domain, in which reference TRBV28 and TRBJ2-6 provide the parts outside the CDR3, is DVKVTQSSRYLVKRTGEKVFLECVQDMDHENMFWYRQDPGLGLRLIYFSYDVKMKEKGDIPEGYSVSREKKERFSLILESASTNQTSMYLCASSDDTTVWSGANVLTFGAGSRLTVL.

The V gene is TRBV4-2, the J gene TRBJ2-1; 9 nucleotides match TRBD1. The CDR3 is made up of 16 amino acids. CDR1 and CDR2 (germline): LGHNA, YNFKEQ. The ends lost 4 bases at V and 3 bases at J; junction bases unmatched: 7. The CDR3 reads CASSPGQGMIYNEQFF. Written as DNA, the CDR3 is TGTGCCAGCAGCCCTGGACAGGGGATGATCTACAATGAGCAGTTCTTC.